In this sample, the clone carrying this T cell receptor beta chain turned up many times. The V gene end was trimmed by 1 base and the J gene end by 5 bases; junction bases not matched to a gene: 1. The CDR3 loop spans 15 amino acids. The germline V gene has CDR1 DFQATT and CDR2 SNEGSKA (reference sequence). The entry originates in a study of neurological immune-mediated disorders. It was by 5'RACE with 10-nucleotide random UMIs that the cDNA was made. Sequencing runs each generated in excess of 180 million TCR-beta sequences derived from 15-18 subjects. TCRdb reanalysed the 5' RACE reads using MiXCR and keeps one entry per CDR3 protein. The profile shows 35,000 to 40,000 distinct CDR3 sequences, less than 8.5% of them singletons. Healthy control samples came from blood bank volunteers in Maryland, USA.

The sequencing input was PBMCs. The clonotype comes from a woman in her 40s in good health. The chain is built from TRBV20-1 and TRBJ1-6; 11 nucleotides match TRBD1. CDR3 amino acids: CSARGTGGDNSPLHF. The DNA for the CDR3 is TGCAGTGCTAGAGGGACAGGGGGCGATAATTCACCCCTCCACTTT.